The 6 T cell receptor beta chains listed next were all sequenced from one sample in a study of neurological immune-mediated disorders. TCRdb independently ran MiXCR on the 5' RACE reads; one entry per CDR3 protein. The data contain around 40,000 distinct CDR3 sequences, 6.5% to 8.5% of them seen just once; the ten biggest clones take up just over 5.5%. The sample was CD4+ T cells from blood. These receptors were taken from a man aged 45-65 years in good health.

Many counts were recorded for this clonotype. The rearrangement links TRBV12-3 or TRBV12-4 to TRBJ1-4; 7 bases are a match to TRBD1. J gave up 2 bases and V 7 bases, and 7 bases lay outside the gene matches. This CDR3 is built from 15 residues. The CDR3 protein is CASNPSGGTNEKLFF. DNA for the CDR3: TGTGCCAGCAACCCTTCAGGGGGGACTAATGAAAAACTGTTTTTT.

Ten or more counts support this clonotype. The chain recombines TRBV7-2 with TRBJ2-4; D may match TRBD1 or TRBD2 (6 bases each). The CDR3 is made up of 15 amino acids. Trimming stripped 4 bases from V and 6 bases from J, with 16 bases between. Germline assignment: CDR1 SGHTA and CDR2 FQGNSA. CDR3 nucleotides: TGTGCCAGCAGCTACGGACGGGGGCTGGGAAACATTCAGTACTTC. It is translated as CASSYGRGLGNIQYF.

This clonotype was detected many times. V gene TRBV6-2 or TRBV6-3 combines with J gene TRBJ2-2; possible D gene TRBD2, 5 bases. Germline V gives CDR1 MNHEY, CDR2 SVGEGT. The length of the CDR3 is 16 residues. V gave up 2 bases and J gave up 6 bases, with 16 bases separating them. The CDR3 loop is CASSYPSPGKAGELFF. CDR3 DNA sequence: TGTGCCAGCAGTTACCCAAGCCCCGGGAAAGCCGGGGAGCTGTTTTTT.

This clonotype was counted many times. This chain uses TRBV18 with TRBJ1-5; no definite D call. The CDR3 contains 12 residues. Germline values: CDR1 KGHSH, CDR2 LQKENI. Trimming removed 2 bases at V and 2 bases at J, with 1 base between. DNA for the CDR3: TGTGCCAGCTCACCAGGCAATCAGCCCCAGCATTTT. It is translated as CASSPGNQPQHF.

This clonotype was observed at least ten times. V usage is TRBV29-1 and J usage is TRBJ1-1; TRBD1 matches at 9 bases. CDR1 SQVTM and CDR2 ANQGSEA come from the germline V gene. V shed 4 bases, J shed 10 bases, and the junction held 10 bases outside the gene matches. The CDR3 extends over 13 amino acids. Here the CDR3 reads CSVVGLLGQGAFF. For the CDR3, the DNA is TGCAGCGTTGTGGGCTTGTTGGGACAGGGAGCTTTCTTT.

Regarding this clonotype: A clone one base away is much larger, so this may be a read error. V is TRBV18 and J is TRBJ2-7; D tentatively fits TRBD1 or TRBD2 (5 bases each). Germline values: CDR1 KGHSH, CDR2 LQKENI. The CDR3 totals 13 residues. Trimming took 5 bases from V and 2 from J, leaving 10 bases between them. CDR3 region: CASSTGRTYEQYF. The CDR3 DNA reads TGTGCCAGCTCAACGGGACGGACCTACGAGCAGTACTTC.